A single sample is the source of the 17 T cell receptor beta chains below, sequenced in a study of cytomegalovirus exposure and HLA in healthy donors. PCR used 60 Vbeta primers and 13 Jbeta primers. Only in-frame clones appear in the TCRdb table, and some are missing; sequencing was by immunoSEQ multiplex PCR. The sample includes approximately 99,000 clones, roughly four fifths of them seen just once. Sequencing was performed on PBMCs. The receptors originated from a man aged 40-50 years in good health and CMV-seronegative.

The rearrangement joins TRBV30 to TRBJ1-5, with TRBD1 matching over 7 bases. V was pared by 3 bases and J by 7 bases, with 6 bases of the junction left unmatched. Germline assignment: CDR1 GTSNPN and CDR2 SVGIG (reference sequence). The CDR3 contains 13 residues. This CDR3 reads CAWSPDRDQPQHF. The DNA of the CDR3 is TGTGCCTGGAGCCCTGACAGGGACCAGCCCCAGCATTTT.

The chain is built from TRBV5-1 and TRBJ2-2; 12 positions match TRBD2. Losses at the gene ends were 3 bases for V and 4 bases for J; bases not matched to a gene: 7. The CDR3 is 17 residues long. Per the germline V gene, CDR1 is SGHRS and CDR2 is YFSETQ. The CDR3 reads CASSSKRTSGVTGELFF. CDR3 DNA: TGCGCCAGCAGCTCAAAACGGACTAGCGGGGTCACCGGGGAGCTGTTTTTT. Variable domain in full (rest from reference TRBV5-1 and TRBJ2-2): KAGVTQTPRYLIKTRGQQVTLSCSPISGHRSVSWYQQTPGQGLQFLFEYFSETQRNKGNFPGRFSGRQFSNSRSEMNVSTLELGDSALYLCASSSKRTSGVTGELFFGEGSRLTVL.

On this clone itself: A far bigger clonotype differs at one base, so this is likely a read error. The chain joins TRBV4-1 to TRBJ2-5, with D uncertain. Trimming left V 5 bases short and J 4 bases short, with 11 bases between. There are 13 residues in the CDR3. The germline V gene encodes CDR1 MGHRA and CDR2 YSYEKL. DNA of the CDR3: TGCGCCAGCAGCACCGTGTGGGCAGAGACCCAGTACTTC. Translation gives CASSTVWAETQYF.

The V and J genes are TRBV27 and TRBJ2-7; D is perhaps TRBD1 (6 bases). V lost 3 bases and J lost 3, with 15 bases in between. This CDR3 contains 15 residues. CDR1 is MNHEY, CDR2 SMNVEV, per germline (reference sequence). The CDR3 nucleotides read TGTGCCAGCAGTTTCGGGGCAGGGGAACACTACGAGCAGTACTTC. Its translation: CASSFGAGEHYEQYF.

The chain has TRBV5-5 and TRBJ1-5; the match to TRBD1 covers 8 bases. Germline V gives CDR1 SGHKS, CDR2 YYEKEE (reference sequence). V lost 4 bases, J lost 7 bases, and 10 bases stayed unmatched. The CDR3 length is 15 residues. CDR3 region: CASSRTGREGQPQHF. CDR3 DNA sequence: TGTGCCAGCAGCAGGACAGGGAGAGAGGGACAGCCCCAGCATTTT. The whole variable domain, filled in from reference TRBV5-5 and TRBJ1-5, reads DAGVTQSPTHLIKTRGQQVTLRCSPISGHKSVSWYQQVLGQGPQFIFQYYEKEERGRGNFPDRFSARQFPNYSSELNVNALLLGDSALYLCASSRTGREGQPQHFGDGTRLSIL.

This chain connects TRBV7-8 to TRBJ2-7; D gene unclear. Germline CDR1 reads SGHVS; CDR2 reads FQNEAQ. The CDR3 consists of 17 residues. V lost 1 base and J lost 0, with 16 bases in between. The chain's CDR3 is CASSLEPTRRSSYEQYF. The CDR3 DNA is TGTGCCAGCAGCTTAGAGCCCACCAGGCGTAGCTCCTACGAGCAGTACTTC.

The V gene is TRBV25-1, the J gene TRBJ1-6; 9 bases fit TRBD1. The CDR3 extends over 15 amino acids. In germline, CDR1 is MGHDK, CDR2 SYGVNS. Losses at the gene ends were 6 bases for V and 7 bases for J; bases not matched to a gene: 7. CDR3 nucleotide sequence: TGTGCCAGCAGAATCGGGGACAGGGACAATTCACCCCTCCACTTT. It codes for CASRIGDRDNSPLHF.

This rearrangement joins TRBV6-4 to TRBJ2-7, with 9 bases lining up with TRBD1. V lost 7 bases, J lost 6 bases, and 10 bases stayed unmatched. CDR1 and CDR2 (germline): MRHNA, SNTAGT. The CDR3 is made up of 14 amino acids. CDR3 in DNA: TGTGCCAGCAACCGGGACAGGGCCCTTGGCGAGCAGTACTTC. The encoded protein is CASNRDRALGEQYF.

In DNA form, the CDR3 reads TGTGCCAGCAGTGAACCAGGGGGCGCGAACAATGAGCAGTTCTTC. It yields the protein CASSEPGGANNEQFF. V and J are TRBV6-1 and TRBJ2-1; 8 bases align to TRBD1. The germline V gene has CDR1 MNHNS and CDR2 SASEGT. CDR3 length: 15 residues. With 2 bases clipped from V and 5 bases from J, the junction kept 5 bases outside the gene matches.

The rearrangement uses TRBV19 and TRBJ1-2; 7 bases are a match to TRBD1. From germline, CDR1 is LNHDA and CDR2 SQIVND (reference sequence). Trimming took 5 bases from V and 8 from J; bases not matched to a gene: 5. The length of the CDR3 is 12 residues. This chain's CDR3 is CASSPDRDGYTF. DNA of the CDR3: TGTGCCAGTAGTCCCGACAGGGACGGCTACACCTTC.

This rearrangement joins TRBV5-1 to TRBJ1-4; 8 bases map to TRBD1. Unmatched junction bases numbered 7, after V lost 5 bases and J lost 7 bases. The CDR3 runs to 14 residues. Germline-derived CDR1 and CDR2 are SGHRS and YFSETQ. The DNA for the CDR3 is TGCGCCAGCAGAGGACAGGGCGAAGGTGAAAAACTGTTTTTT. Translation gives CASRGQGEGEKLFF.

The CDR3 sequence: CASSSRDSPEKLFF. Here the CDR3 DNA reads TGTGCCAGCAGCTCTCGGGACAGCCCGGAAAAACTGTTTTTT. This chain joins TRBV13 and TRBJ1-4; 7 bases map to TRBD1. Looked up from germline, CDR1 is PRHDT and CDR2 is FYEKMQ (reference sequence). The CDR3 totals 14 residues. V was clipped by 4 bases and J by 8 bases; unmatched bases: 7.

The CDR3 loop is CASSRSLIQGMNTEAFF. The CDR3 DNA sequence: TGTGCCAGCAGCCGAAGTCTAATCCAGGGGATGAACACTGAAGCTTTCTTT. This rearrangement joins TRBV4-2 to TRBJ1-1, with D perhaps matching TRBD1 (6 bases). This CDR3 comprises 17 residues. Trimming cost V 4 bases and J 0 bases, with 18 bases left between them. The germline CDR1 and CDR2 sequences are LGHNA and YNFKEQ.

The V call is TRBV5-1, the J call TRBJ1-2; 10 nucleotides line up with TRBD1. CDR1 SGHRS and CDR2 YFSETQ come from the germline V gene. This CDR3 contains 14 residues. Trimming cost V 4 bases and J 8 bases; bases outside gene matches: 8. CDR3: CASSVNRDRGGYTF. The CDR3 DNA sequence: TGCGCCAGCAGCGTGAACCGGGACAGGGGCGGCTACACCTTC.

This chain links TRBV7-3 with TRBJ1-1; 9 nucleotides align to TRBD1. J gave up 10 bases and V 5 bases, and 8 bases lay outside the gene matches. The CDR3 covers 13 residues. Germline CDR1 SGHTA, CDR2 FQGTGA. This CDR3 is CASSTQGARVAFF. CDR3 in DNA: TGTGCCAGCAGCACACAGGGGGCAAGGGTAGCTTTCTTT.

This clone was observed a few times. The genes are TRBV2 and TRBJ1-6; D uncertain. Looked up from germline, CDR1 is SNHLY and CDR2 is FYNNEI. The CDR3 extends over 18 amino acids. The germline V and J ends were trimmed by 6 bases and 0 bases, with 18 bases remaining between them. The CDR3 protein is CASRYKRSSSSYNSPLHF. The DNA of the CDR3 is TGTGCCAGCAGATACAAACGATCCTCCAGCTCCTATAATTCACCCCTCCACTTT.

The chain employs TRBV5-1 and TRBJ2-1, with TRBD2 matching 8 bases. The CDR3 has 16 residues. Germline V gives CDR1 SGHRS, CDR2 YFSETQ. V was pared by 0 bases and J by 5 bases, with 7 bases of the junction left unmatched. This chain's CDR3 is CASSLETGGINNEQFF. CDR3 bases: TGCGCCAGCAGCTTGGAAACGGGGGGGATAAACAATGAGCAGTTCTTC.